This is a list of T cell receptor beta chains from one sample in a study of blood T cell repertoires in COVID-19. TCRdb's table, derived via immunoSEQ multiplex PCR, lists solely in-frame clones and lacks some. Altogether roughly 400,000 clones are present, roughly nine tenths being singletons, with the ten largest covering about 1.1%. Sequenced input: PBMCs or T cells enriched from blood (not recorded which). These receptors were taken from a man aged 25-45 years who had recovered from COVID-19. CDR3s include the opening cysteine and the closing phenylalanine or tryptophan. The order of the fields is J gene, D gene, V gene, clone size, CDR3 protein, CDR3 DNA. A D gene is named only where the DNA matches it firmly. Part of the rows lack a size; the others show once, few, many or a class for expanded clones.

>TRBJ2-7|TRBD2|TRBV7-9|NA
CASKRDSYEQYF
TGTGCCAGCAAGCGGGACTCCTACGAGCAGTACTTC
>TRBJ1-1|NA|TRBV19|NA
CASSQWRTEAFF
TGTGCCAGTAGTCAGTGGCGGACTGAAGCTTTCTTT
>TRBJ2-7|NA|TRBV11-2|NA
CASSLEGQDYEQYF
TGTGCCAGCAGCTTAGAGGGCCAGGACTACGAGCAGTACTTC
>TRBJ2-7|TRBD1|TRBV5-6|once
CASSLGTGLWGEQYF
TGTGCCAGCAGCTTGGGGACAGGTTTGTGGGGCGAGCAGTACTTC
>TRBJ2-3|NA|TRBV28|few
CASSLASTTDTQYF
TGTGCCAGCAGTTTAGCGAGTACCACAGATACGCAGTATTTT
>TRBJ1-6|TRBD1|TRBV3-1/TRBV3-2|few
CASSQRDRDSPLHF
TGTGCCAGCAGCCAACGGGACAGGGATTCACCCCTCCACTTT
>TRBJ2-1|NA|TRBV28|NA
CASSFHLGGEQFF
TGTGCCAGCAGTTTCCACCTCGGAGGTGAGCAGTTCTTC
>TRBJ2-5|NA|TRBV6-5|NA
CASSYRAREETQYF
TGTGCCAGCAGTTACAGGGCGAGGGAAGAGACCCAGTACTTC
>TRBJ1-5|TRBD1|TRBV18|NA
CASSELAGGQPQHF
TGTGCCAGCTCAGAGTTGGCAGGGGGACAGCCCCAGCATTTT
>TRBJ1-5|TRBD1|TRBV28|NA
CASKPGQGNQPQHF
TGTGCCAGCAAACCAGGACAGGGAAATCAGCCCCAGCATTTT
>TRBJ2-5|NA|TRBV11-2|NA
CASSSSTGQETQYF
TGTGCCAGCAGCTCATCTACAGGGCAAGAGACCCAGTACTTC
>TRBJ1-2|NA|TRBV6-1|NA
CASSDSTGAGYTF
TGTGCCAGCAGTGATTCGACAGGAGCTGGCTACACCTTC
>TRBJ2-1|TRBD2|TRBV19|once
CASSIRTRRYNEQFF
TGTGCCAGTAGTATACGGACTAGGAGATACAATGAGCAGTTCTTC
>TRBJ2-2|NA|TRBV7-9|once
CASSLGETGELFF
TGTGCCAGCAGCCTCGGGGAAACCGGGGAGCTGTTTTTT
>TRBJ2-1|TRBD1|TRBV30|NA
CAWSGGGVPDEQFF
TGTGCCTGGAGTGGAGGGGGCGTTCCTGATGAGCAGTTCTTC
>TRBJ2-1|TRBD2|TRBV28|NA
CASSQSGLAGVEQFF
TGTGCCAGCAGTCAATCGGGACTAGCGGGAGTTGAGCAGTTCTTC
>TRBJ2-7|TRBD1|TRBV10-1|NA
CASSRQGRGYEQYF
TGCGCCAGCAGCCGACAGGGCCGCGGCTACGAGCAGTACTTC
>TRBJ2-7|TRBD2|TRBV11-2|once
CASRIPGGRRYEQYF
TGTGCCAGCAGGATCCCGGGCGGGAGGCGATACGAGCAGTACTTC
>TRBJ1-1|TRBD1|TRBV5-1|NA
CASSPADRQGRTSREF
TGCGCCAGCAGCCCCGCAGATCGACAGGGGCGCACCTCTCGGGAATTT
>TRBJ1-2|NA|TRBV18|NA
CASSPEGLEGGYTF
TGTGCCAGCTCACCGGAGGGACTGGAGGGTGGCTACACCTTC
>TRBJ2-1|TRBD2|TRBV19|NA
CASSILGLAGAVEQFF
TGTGCCAGTAGTATATTAGGACTAGCGGGAGCTGTTGAGCAGTTCTTC
>TRBJ1-5|NA|TRBV18|few
CASSPIQGSGQPQHF
TGTGCCAGCTCACCTATACAGGGATCCGGTCAGCCCCAGCATTTT
>TRBJ1-4|TRBD1|TRBV6-5|few
CASSMGQGFEKLFF
TGTGCCAGCAGTATGGGACAGGGTTTTGAAAAACTGTTTTTT
>TRBJ1-3|NA|TRBV5-1|NA
CASSSPGGNTIYF
TGCGCCAGCAGCTCCCCAGGAGGGAACACCATATATTTT
>TRBJ2-5|TRBD2|TRBV25-1|once
CASRLAGGLTQETQYF
TGTGCCAGCAGACTAGCGGGAGGCCTTACCCAAGAGACCCAGTACTTC
>TRBJ2-5|TRBD2|TRBV19|NA
CASSATSGVETQYF
TGTGCCAGTAGCGCTACTAGCGGGGTAGAGACCCAGTACTTC
>TRBJ2-1|NA|TRBV10-1|NA
CASSDPRERYNEQFF
TGCGCCAGCAGTGACCCCAGGGAACGTTACAATGAGCAGTTCTTC
>TRBJ2-3|NA|TRBV5-4|NA
CASSFRRSADTQYF
TGTGCCAGCAGCTTTCGCAGGTCCGCAGATACGCAGTATTTT
>TRBJ1-5|NA|TRBV30|NA
CAWSFKGSGNNQPQHF
TGTGCCTGGAGTTTTAAGGGTTCAGGGAACAATCAGCCCCAGCATTTT
>TRBJ1-1|NA|TRBV9|NA
CASSYHGGTEAFF
TGTGCCAGCAGTTACCACGGGGGCACTGAAGCTTTCTTT
>TRBJ1-2|TRBD1|TRBV5-5|NA
CASSWDSFNYGYTF
TGTGCCAGCAGCTGGGACAGCTTTAACTATGGCTACACCTTC
>TRBJ2-7|NA|TRBV11-2|NA
CASSPWEGHPSYEQYF
TGTGCCAGCAGCCCTTGGGAGGGACATCCATCCTACGAGCAGTACTTC
>TRBJ2-5|TRBD2|TRBV15|once
CATAPNSGAGGETQYF
TGTGCCACCGCTCCTAATAGCGGGGCCGGGGGAGAGACCCAGTACTTC
>TRBJ1-1|NA|TRBV7-9|NA
CASSLRSNTEAFF
TGTGCCAGCAGCCTCCGGTCGAACACTGAAGCTTTCTTT
>TRBJ2-2|NA|TRBV5-1|NA
CASSSALQNTGELFF
TGCGCCAGCAGCTCCGCGCTGCAGAACACCGGGGAGCTGTTTTTT
>TRBJ1-1|TRBD1|TRBV9|once
CASSVIGRGDTEAFF
TGTGCCAGCAGCGTAATTGGCAGGGGGGACACTGAAGCTTTCTTT
>TRBJ2-6|NA|TRBV28|NA
CASSLQQGAGANVLTF
TGTGCCAGCAGTTTGCAACAGGGCGCTGGGGCCAACGTCCTGACTTTC
>TRBJ1-2|NA|TRBV18|once
CASSPGLSQAGYTF
TGTGCCAGCTCACCTGGATTATCGCAGGCTGGCTACACCTTC
>TRBJ2-3|NA|TRBV3-1/TRBV3-2|NA
CASSPTGTSTDTQYF
TGTGCCAGCAGCCCAACGGGAACCAGCACAGATACGCAGTATTTT
>TRBJ2-5|TRBD2|TRBV9|once
CASSSPRLAGEASGETQYF
TGTGCCAGCAGCTCCCCCCGGCTAGCGGGAGAGGCCAGTGGAGAGACCCAGTACTTC
>TRBJ1-1|NA|TRBV5-1|NA
CASSPKPRGLRTEAFF
TGCGCCAGCAGTCCAAAACCGCGGGGGCTGAGGACTGAAGCTTTCTTT
>TRBJ1-6|NA|TRBV28|NA
CASSLPPRQLLNSPLHF
TGTGCCAGCAGTTTACCCCCTCGACAGCTACTGAATTCACCCCTCCACTTT
>TRBJ2-5|NA|TRBV3-1/TRBV3-2|NA
CASSQDLVREETQYF
TGTGCCAGCAGCCAAGATTTAGTCCGGGAAGAGACCCAGTACTTC
>TRBJ1-6|TRBD1|TRBV5-1|NA
CASSLLDRGKSNSPLHF
TGCGCCAGCAGCTTGCTGGACAGGGGGAAAAGTAATTCACCCCTCCACTTT
>TRBJ2-7|NA|TRBV6-5|once
CASSYSGSLYF
TGTGCCAGCAGTTACTCGGGCAGCTTGTACTTC
>TRBJ1-4|NA|TRBV7-6|NA
CASSPQGGSNEKLFF
TGTGCCAGCAGCCCCCAGGGAGGGTCTAATGAAAAACTGTTTTTT
>TRBJ2-7|TRBD2|TRBV5-1|NA
CASSLGRGELLDEQYF
TGCGCCAGCAGCTTGGGGCGGGGGGAACTCCTCGACGAGCAGTACTTC
>TRBJ1-1|NA|TRBV30|NA
CAWSVEPMNTEAFF
TGTGCCTGGAGTGTAGAGCCCATGAACACTGAAGCTTTCTTT
>TRBJ2-7|TRBD1|TRBV5-1|once
CASSSGQGTYEQYF
TGCGCCAGCAGCTCTGGACAGGGGACCTACGAGCAGTACTTC
>TRBJ1-4|NA|TRBV21-1|NA
CASSLVREKLFF
TGTGCCAGCAGCCTAGTGCGGGAAAAACTGTTTTTT
>TRBJ2-3|TRBD2|TRBV5-6|NA
CASSLVAGGTDTQYF
TGTGCCAGCAGCTTGGTGGCGGGAGGGACAGATACGCAGTATTTT
>TRBJ2-7|NA|TRBV7-8|NA
CASSFEGYEQYF
TGTGCCAGCAGCTTTGAGGGCTACGAGCAGTACTTC
>TRBJ2-7|TRBD1|TRBV28|NA
CASRPRGTGRSYEQYF
TGTGCCAGCAGACCTCGGGGGACAGGGCGTAGCTACGAGCAGTACTTC
>TRBJ1-2|NA|TRBV6-4|NA
CASSDSRSNYGYTF
TGTGCCAGCAGTGACTCTCGTAGTAACTATGGCTACACCTTC